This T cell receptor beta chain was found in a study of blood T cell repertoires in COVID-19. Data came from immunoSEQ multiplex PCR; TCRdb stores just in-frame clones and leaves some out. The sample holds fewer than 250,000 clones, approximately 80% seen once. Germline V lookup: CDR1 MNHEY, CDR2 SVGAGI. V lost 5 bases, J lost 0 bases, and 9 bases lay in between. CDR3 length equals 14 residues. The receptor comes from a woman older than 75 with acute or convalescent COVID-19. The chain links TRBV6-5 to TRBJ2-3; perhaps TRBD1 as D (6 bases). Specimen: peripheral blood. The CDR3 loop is CASSTGWSTDTQYF. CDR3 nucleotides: TGTGCCAGCAGTACAGGGTGGAGCACAGATACGCAGTATTTT.